This T cell receptor beta chain was documented in a study of cytomegalovirus exposure and HLA in healthy donors. The CDR3 is 15 residues long. V shed 8 bases and J 8 bases; nucleotides not matched to a gene: 12. CDR1 and CDR2 from the germline V gene are SNHLY and FYNNEI. Primers for the PCR totalled 60 Vbeta and 13 Jbeta. Assay used: immunoSEQ multiplex PCR; TCRdb lists only in-frame clones, some missing. The sample holds 85,000 to 130,000 clones, roughly 82% seen once. Material for sequencing was PBMCs. The chain carries TRBV2 and TRBJ1-6; 7 bases fit TRBD1. The receptor comes from a woman in her 50s in good health and CMV-seropositive. CDR3 sequence (DNA): TGTGCCAGCCTCCGGAGGGGGCACGGGGATTCACCCCTCCACTTT. Its protein is CASLRRGHGDSPLHF.